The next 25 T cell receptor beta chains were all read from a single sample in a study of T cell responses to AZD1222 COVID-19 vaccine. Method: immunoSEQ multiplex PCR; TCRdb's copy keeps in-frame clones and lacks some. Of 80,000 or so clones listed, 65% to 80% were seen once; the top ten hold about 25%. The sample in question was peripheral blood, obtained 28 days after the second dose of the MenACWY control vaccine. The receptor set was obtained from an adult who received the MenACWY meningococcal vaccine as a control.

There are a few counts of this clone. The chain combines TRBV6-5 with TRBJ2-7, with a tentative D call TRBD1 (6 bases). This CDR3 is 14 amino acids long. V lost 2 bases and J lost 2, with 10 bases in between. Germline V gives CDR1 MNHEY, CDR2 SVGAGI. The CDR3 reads CASSYRDKTYEQYF. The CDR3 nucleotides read TGTGCCAGCAGTTACAGGGACAAAACCTACGAGCAGTACTTC.

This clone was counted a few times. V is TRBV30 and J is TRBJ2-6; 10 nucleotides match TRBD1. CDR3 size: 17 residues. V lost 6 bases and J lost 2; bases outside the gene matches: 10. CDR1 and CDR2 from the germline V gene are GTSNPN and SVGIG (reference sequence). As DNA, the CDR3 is TGTGCCTGCTTCCGGGACAGGGGACGGGCTGGGGCCAACGTCCTGACTTTC. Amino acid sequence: CACFRDRGRAGANVLTF.

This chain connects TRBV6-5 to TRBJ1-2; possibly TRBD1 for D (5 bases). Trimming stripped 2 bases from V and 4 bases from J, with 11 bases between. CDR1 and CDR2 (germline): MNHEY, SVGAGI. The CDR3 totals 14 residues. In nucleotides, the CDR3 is TGTGCCAGCAGTTACAAGCAGGGTGGCTATGGCTACACCTTC. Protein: CASSYKQGGYGYTF.

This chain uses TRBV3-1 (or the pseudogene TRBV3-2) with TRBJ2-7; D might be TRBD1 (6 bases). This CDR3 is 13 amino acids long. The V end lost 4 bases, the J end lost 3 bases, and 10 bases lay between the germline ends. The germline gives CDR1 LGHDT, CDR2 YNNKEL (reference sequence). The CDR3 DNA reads TGTGCCAGCAGCCCCCCGGACAGCTACGAGCAGTACTTC. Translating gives CASSPPDSYEQYF.

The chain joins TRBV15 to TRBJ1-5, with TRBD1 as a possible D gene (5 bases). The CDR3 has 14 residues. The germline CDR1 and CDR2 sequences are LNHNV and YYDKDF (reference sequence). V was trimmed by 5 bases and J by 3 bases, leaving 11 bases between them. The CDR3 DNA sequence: TGTGCCACCAGCCTCTCTGGGGCCAATCAGCCCCAGCATTTT. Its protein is CATSLSGANQPQHF. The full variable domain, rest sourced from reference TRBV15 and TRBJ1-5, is DAMVIQNPRYQVTQFGKPVTLSCSQTLNHNVMYWYQQKSSQAPKLLFHYYDKDFNNEADTPDNFQSRRPNTSFCFLDIRSPGLGDTAMYLCATSLSGANQPQHFGDGTRLSIL.

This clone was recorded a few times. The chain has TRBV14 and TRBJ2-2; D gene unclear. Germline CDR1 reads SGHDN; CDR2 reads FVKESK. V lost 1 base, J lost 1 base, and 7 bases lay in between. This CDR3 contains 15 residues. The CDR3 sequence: CASSQVWQNTGELFF. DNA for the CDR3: TGTGCCAGCAGCCAAGTTTGGCAGAACACCGGGGAGCTGTTTTTT.

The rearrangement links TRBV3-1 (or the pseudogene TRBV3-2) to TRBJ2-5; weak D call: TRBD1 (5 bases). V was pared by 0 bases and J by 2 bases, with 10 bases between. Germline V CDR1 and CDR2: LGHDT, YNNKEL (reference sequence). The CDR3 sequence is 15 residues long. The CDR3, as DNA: TGTGCCAGCAGCCAAGATGGGGCGGTGCAAGAGACCCAGTACTTC. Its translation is CASSQDGAVQETQYF.

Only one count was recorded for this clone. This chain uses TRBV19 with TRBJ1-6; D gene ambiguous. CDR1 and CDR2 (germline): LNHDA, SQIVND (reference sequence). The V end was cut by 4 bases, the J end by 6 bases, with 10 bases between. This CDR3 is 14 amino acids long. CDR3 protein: CASSTRGLNSPLHF. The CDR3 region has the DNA TGTGCCAGTAGTACCCGGGGTCTTAATTCACCCCTCCACTTT.

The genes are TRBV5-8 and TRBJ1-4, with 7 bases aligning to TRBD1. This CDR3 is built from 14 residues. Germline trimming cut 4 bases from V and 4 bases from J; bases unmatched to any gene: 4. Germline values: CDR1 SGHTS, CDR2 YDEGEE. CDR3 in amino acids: CASSRGQFNEKLFF. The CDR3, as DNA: TGTGCCAGCAGCAGGGGACAGTTTAATGAAAAACTGTTTTTT.

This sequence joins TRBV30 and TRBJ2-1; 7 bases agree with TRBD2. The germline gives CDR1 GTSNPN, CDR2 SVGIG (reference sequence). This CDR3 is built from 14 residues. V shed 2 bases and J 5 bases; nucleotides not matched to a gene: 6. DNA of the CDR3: TGTGCCTGGAGTAAGGGACTACGTAACAATGAGCAGTTCTTC. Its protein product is CAWSKGLRNNEQFF.

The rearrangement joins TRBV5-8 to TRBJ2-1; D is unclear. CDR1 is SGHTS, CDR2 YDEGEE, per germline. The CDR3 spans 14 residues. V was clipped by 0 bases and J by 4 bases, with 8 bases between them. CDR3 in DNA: TGTGCCAGCAGCTTGGGGATCCGATACAATGAGCAGTTCTTC. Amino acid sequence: CASSLGIRYNEQFF. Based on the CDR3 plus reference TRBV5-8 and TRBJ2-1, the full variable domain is EAGVTQSPTHLIKTRGQQATLRCSPISGHTSVYWYQQALGLGLQFLLWYDEGEERNRGNFPPRFSGRQFPNYSSELNVNALELEDSALYLCASSLGIRYNEQFFGPGTRLTVL.

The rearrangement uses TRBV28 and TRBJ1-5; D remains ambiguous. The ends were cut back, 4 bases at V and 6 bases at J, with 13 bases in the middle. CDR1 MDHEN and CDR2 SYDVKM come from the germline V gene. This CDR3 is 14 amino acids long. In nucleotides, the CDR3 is TGTGCCAGCAGTTCTGATGAGGAGGCTCAGCCCCAGCATTTT. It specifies CASSSDEEAQPQHF.

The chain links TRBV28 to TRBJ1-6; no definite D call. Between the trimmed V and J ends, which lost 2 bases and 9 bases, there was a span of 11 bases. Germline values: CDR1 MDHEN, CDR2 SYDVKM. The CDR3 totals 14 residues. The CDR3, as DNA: TGTGCCAGCAGTTTACACAGTATATTTTCACCCCTCCACTTT. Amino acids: CASSLHSIFSPLHF. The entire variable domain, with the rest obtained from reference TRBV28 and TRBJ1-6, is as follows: DVKVTQSSRYLVKRTGEKVFLECVQDMDHENMFWYRQDPGLGLRLIYFSYDVKMKEKGDIPEGYSVSREKKERFSLILESASTNQTSMYLCASSLHSIFSPLHFGNGTRLTVT.

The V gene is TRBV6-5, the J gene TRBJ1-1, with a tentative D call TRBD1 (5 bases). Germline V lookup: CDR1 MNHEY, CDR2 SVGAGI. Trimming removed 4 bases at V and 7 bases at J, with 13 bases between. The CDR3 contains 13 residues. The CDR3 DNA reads TGTGCCAGCAGTTTTAGCCGACAGAGTGAAGCTTTCTTT. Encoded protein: CASSFSRQSEAFF.

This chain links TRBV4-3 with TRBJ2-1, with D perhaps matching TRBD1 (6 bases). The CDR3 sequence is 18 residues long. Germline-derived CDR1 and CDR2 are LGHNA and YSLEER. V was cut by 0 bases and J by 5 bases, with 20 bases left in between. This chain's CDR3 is CASSQEWGHLGDNNEQFF. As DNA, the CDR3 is TGCGCCAGCAGCCAAGAATGGGGACACCTCGGCGACAACAATGAGCAGTTCTTC.

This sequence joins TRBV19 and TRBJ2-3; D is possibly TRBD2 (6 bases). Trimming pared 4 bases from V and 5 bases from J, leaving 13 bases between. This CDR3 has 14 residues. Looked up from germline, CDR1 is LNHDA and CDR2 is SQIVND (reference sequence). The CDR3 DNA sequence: TGTGCCAGTAGTAAAAGTGTGGGGGGAGATACGCAGTATTTT. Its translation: CASSKSVGGDTQYF.

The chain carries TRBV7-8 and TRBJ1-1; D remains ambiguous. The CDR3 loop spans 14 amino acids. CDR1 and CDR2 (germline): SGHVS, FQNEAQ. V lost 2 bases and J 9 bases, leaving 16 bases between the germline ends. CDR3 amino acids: CASSLNGGDLKAFF. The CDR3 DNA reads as TGTGCCAGCAGCTTAAATGGTGGTGACCTAAAAGCTTTCTTT. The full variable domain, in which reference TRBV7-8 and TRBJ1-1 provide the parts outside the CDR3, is GAGVSQSPRYKVAKRGQDVALRCDPISGHVSLFWYQQALGQGPEFLTYFQNEAQLDKSGLPSDRFFAERPEGSVSTLKIQRTQQEDSAVYLCASSLNGGDLKAFFGQGTRLTVV.

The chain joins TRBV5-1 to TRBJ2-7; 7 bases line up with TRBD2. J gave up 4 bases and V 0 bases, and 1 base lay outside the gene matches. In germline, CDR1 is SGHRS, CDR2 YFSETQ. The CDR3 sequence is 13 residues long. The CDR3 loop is CASSLEGLYEQYF. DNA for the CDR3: TGCGCCAGCAGCTTGGAGGGACTATACGAGCAGTACTTC.

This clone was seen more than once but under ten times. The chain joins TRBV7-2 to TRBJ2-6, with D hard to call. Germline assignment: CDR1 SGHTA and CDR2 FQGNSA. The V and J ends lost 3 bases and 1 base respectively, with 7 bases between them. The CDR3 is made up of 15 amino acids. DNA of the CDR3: TGTGCCAGCAGCTTTCTAGGGTCTGGGGCCAACGTCCTGACTTTC. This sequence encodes CASSFLGSGANVLTF.

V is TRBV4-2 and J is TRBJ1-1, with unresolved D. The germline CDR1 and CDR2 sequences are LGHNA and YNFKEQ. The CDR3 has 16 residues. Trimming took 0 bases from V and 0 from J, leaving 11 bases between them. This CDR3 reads CASSQDVITVNTEAFF. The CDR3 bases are TGTGCCAGCAGCCAAGATGTAATAACGGTGAACACTGAAGCTTTCTTT.

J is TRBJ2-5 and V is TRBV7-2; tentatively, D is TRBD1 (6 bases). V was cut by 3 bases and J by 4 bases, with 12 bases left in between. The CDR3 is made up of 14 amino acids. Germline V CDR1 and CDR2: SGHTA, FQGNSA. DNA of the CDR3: TGTGCCAGCAGCTTCAACAGGGCCACAGAGACCCAGTACTTC. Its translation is CASSFNRATETQYF.

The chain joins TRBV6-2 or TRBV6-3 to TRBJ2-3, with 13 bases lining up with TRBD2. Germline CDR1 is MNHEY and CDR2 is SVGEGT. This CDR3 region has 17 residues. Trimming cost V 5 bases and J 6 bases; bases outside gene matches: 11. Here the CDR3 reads CASSTGTSGIGEDTQYF. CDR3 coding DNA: TGTGCCAGCAGTACCGGGACTAGCGGGATAGGGGAGGATACGCAGTATTTT.

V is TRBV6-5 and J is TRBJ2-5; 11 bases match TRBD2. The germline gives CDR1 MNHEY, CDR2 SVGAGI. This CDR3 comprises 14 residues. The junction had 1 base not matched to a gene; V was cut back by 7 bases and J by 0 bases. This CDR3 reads CASIAGGHQETQYF. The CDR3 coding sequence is TGTGCCAGCATAGCGGGGGGGCACCAAGAGACCCAGTACTTC.

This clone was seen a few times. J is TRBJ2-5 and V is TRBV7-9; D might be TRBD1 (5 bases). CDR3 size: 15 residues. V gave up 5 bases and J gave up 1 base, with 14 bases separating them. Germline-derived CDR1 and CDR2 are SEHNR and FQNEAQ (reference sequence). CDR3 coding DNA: TGTGCCAGCAGCCCCCAGGGCGGTTTCCAAGAGACCCAGTACTTC. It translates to CASSPQGGFQETQYF.

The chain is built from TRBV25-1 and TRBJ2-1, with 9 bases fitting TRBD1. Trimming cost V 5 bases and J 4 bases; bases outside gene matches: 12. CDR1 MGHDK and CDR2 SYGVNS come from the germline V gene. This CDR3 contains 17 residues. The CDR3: CASSSFLTGTGYNEQFF. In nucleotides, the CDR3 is TGTGCCAGCAGTTCGTTCCTAACCGGGACAGGGTACAATGAGCAGTTCTTC.